One TCR beta chain is described in this entry. The sample originates from a study of blood T cell repertoires in COVID-19. Overall study context: PBMCs, B-cell-depleted T cells, or T cells provided the cDNA or gDNA that made up the material.

Trimming cost V 4 bases and J 4 bases; bases outside gene matches: 7. Germline lookup yields CDR1 SQVTM and CDR2 ANQGSEA. The CDR3 contains 14 residues. In the original processing: Counts of nucleated cells, estimated from reference gene primer amplification, were obtained. Some clones are missing from TCRdb's copy, which holds only in-frame ones; the method was immunoSEQ multiplex PCR. V, J and clone size derive from that table, while D and trimming were established from the DNA sequence. The table records more than 150,000 clones, more than 80% of them present only once. The rearrangement links TRBV29-1 to TRBJ1-1, with 9 bases fitting TRBD1. The sample consisted of peripheral blood. The sequence was collected from a human donor in a cohort sampled during active COVID-19. The CDR3 loop is CSVAHRGQGTEAFF. Here the CDR3 DNA reads TGCAGCGTTGCTCACAGGGGGCAGGGCACTGAAGCTTTCTTT.